One sample yielded the 18 T cell receptor beta chains listed below, sequenced in a study of blood T cell repertoires in COVID-19. Produced via immunoSEQ multiplex PCR; TCRdb's table is partial and in-frame only. Here the sample spans a few hundred thousand clones, under 90% being singletons. The sequenced sample consisted of peripheral blood. The receptor set was obtained from a woman in her late teens or twenties with acute or convalescent COVID-19.

The rearrangement uses TRBV28 and TRBJ2-3; no clear D. CDR3 length equals 15 residues. Germline V gene data show CDR1 as MDHEN and CDR2 as SYDVKM. Trimming removed 5 bases at V and 3 bases at J, with 15 bases between. This CDR3 is CASSPNIVRTDTQYF. The CDR3 coding sequence is TGTGCCAGCAGTCCCAATATCGTGCGGACAGATACGCAGTATTTT.

The chain is built from TRBV29-1 and TRBJ2-1; no clear D. Trimming cost V 2 bases and J 3 bases, with 8 bases left between them. Looked up from germline, CDR1 is SQVTM and CDR2 is ANQGSEA. The CDR3 runs to 13 residues. The CDR3 DNA sequence: TGCAGCGTTGAATTTTACAGCTACAATGAGCAGTTCTTC. This gives the protein CSVEFYSYNEQFF.

V and J are TRBV6-5 and TRBJ2-3, with no clear D. CDR1 and CDR2 (germline): MNHEY, SVGAGI. V lost 0 bases and J 5 bases, leaving 12 bases between the germline ends. This CDR3 spans 15 amino acids. The chain's CDR3 is CASSYSIIELDTQYF. The CDR3 DNA reads as TGTGCCAGCAGTTACTCGATTATAGAATTAGATACGCAGTATTTT.

The rearrangement links TRBV11-3 to TRBJ2-3; D is perhaps TRBD1 (6 bases). The CDR3 length is 14 residues. Trimming shortened V by 1 base and J by 3 bases, and 8 bases separated the two germline ends. Germline CDR1 and CDR2: SGHNT and YENEEA. The CDR3, as DNA: TGTGCCAGCAGCTTAGCAGGGGTGACAGATACGCAGTATTTT. This encodes CASSLAGVTDTQYF.

This clone was observed a handful of times. The V gene is TRBV29-1, the J gene TRBJ1-2; 7 bases fit TRBD1. Germline CDR1 SQVTM, CDR2 ANQGSEA. CDR3 size: 15 residues. V was pared by 1 base and J by 4 bases, with 9 bases of the junction left unmatched. The CDR3 loop is CSVEGGASGGYGYTF. DNA of the CDR3: TGCAGCGTTGAAGGGGGAGCCTCAGGGGGCTATGGCTACACCTTC.

This rearrangement joins TRBV27 to TRBJ2-3, with D perhaps TRBD2 (5 bases). Trimming shortened V by 6 bases and J by 2 bases, and 6 bases separated the two germline ends. The germline V gene has CDR1 MNHEY and CDR2 SMNVEV (reference sequence). This CDR3 is 12 amino acids long. CDR3 bases: TGTGCCAGCAGGGGAGTCACAGATACGCAGTATTTT. Amino acids: CASRGVTDTQYF.

The V call is TRBV12-5, the J call TRBJ1-2; TRBD1 aligns across 7 bases. The V and J ends lost 1 base and 2 bases, in that order; junction bases with no gene match: 10. The CDR3 runs 17 residues. Germline loops: CDR1 LGHNT, CDR2 FRNRAP. The CDR3 nucleotides read TGTGCTAGTGGTTTGGAGGCCGGGACAGAGAGAAACTATGGCTACACCTTC. This sequence encodes CASGLEAGTERNYGYTF.

The chain couples TRBV6-5 to TRBJ2-5, with TRBD1 identical over 7 bases. This CDR3 region has 14 residues. Germline assignment: CDR1 MNHEY and CDR2 SVGAGI. With 6 bases clipped from V and 1 base from J, the junction kept 5 bases outside the gene matches. The CDR3, as DNA: TGTGCCAGCAGCCGAACAGGGGCCCAAGAGACCCAGTACTTC. Its protein product is CASSRTGAQETQYF.

This clone was recorded once. V and J are TRBV19 and TRBJ1-2; TRBD1 aligns across 9 bases. CDR1 is LNHDA, CDR2 SQIVND, per germline (reference sequence). Germline trimming cut 8 bases from V and 5 bases from J; bases unmatched to any gene: 9. The CDR3 is 14 amino acids. For the CDR3, the DNA is TGTGCCAGTTCGGTGGACAGGGGAAGATATGGCTACACCTTC. It encodes CASSVDRGRYGYTF.

The genes are TRBV6-5 and TRBJ2-7; TRBD2 matches at 9 bases. The V and J ends lost 7 bases and 4 bases, in that order; junction bases with no gene match: 2. From germline, CDR1 is MNHEY and CDR2 SVGAGI. This CDR3 comprises 12 residues. DNA of the CDR3: TGTGCCAGCACCGCGGGGGGGTACGAGCAGTACTTC. Translated, it gives CASTAGGYEQYF.

The chain combines TRBV5-1 with TRBJ1-3; D is unclear. CDR1 SGHRS and CDR2 YFSETQ come from the germline V gene. This CDR3 contains 15 residues. The V and J ends lost 4 bases and 0 bases respectively, with 11 bases between them. Here the CDR3 reads CASSQDPVSGNTIYF. The CDR3 region has the DNA TGCGCCAGCAGCCAGGATCCCGTCTCTGGAAACACCATATATTTT.

The chain is built from TRBV19 and TRBJ2-7; tentative D call: TRBD2 (6 bases). The ends were cut back, 7 bases at V and 9 bases at J, with 19 bases in the middle. Per the germline V gene, CDR1 is LNHDA and CDR2 is SQIVND (reference sequence). CDR3 length equals 13 residues. The CDR3 protein is CASTPGLGVPQYF. CDR3 DNA sequence: TGTGCCAGTACCCCGGGACTTGGGGTTCCGCAGTACTTC.

This clone was picked up a small number of times. The rearrangement links TRBV7-8 to TRBJ2-7; 13 nucleotides line up with TRBD2. CDR1 and CDR2 from the germline V gene are SGHVS and FQNEAQ. Germline trimming cut 5 bases from V and 2 bases from J; bases unmatched to any gene: 9. This CDR3 spans 17 amino acids. The CDR3 reads CASSEILAGGVPYEQYF. DNA of the CDR3: TGTGCCAGCAGCGAAATACTAGCGGGAGGGGTCCCCTACGAGCAGTACTTC.

CDR3 sequence: CASSSANTDSYEQYF. DNA of the CDR3: TGTGCCAGCAGCTCGGCAAACACAGACAGCTACGAGCAGTACTTC. V gene TRBV6-5 combines with J gene TRBJ2-7; D might be TRBD1 (5 bases). Germline-derived CDR1 and CDR2 are MNHEY and SVGAGI. The V gene lost 6 bases and the J gene lost 3 bases, with 18 bases spanning the gap. CDR3 length equals 15 residues.

This clone was counted between two and nine times. The chain couples TRBV4-3 to TRBJ2-7, with D uncertain. The length of the CDR3 is 13 residues. Trimming pared 0 bases from V and 3 bases from J, leaving 6 bases between. In germline, CDR1 is LGHNA, CDR2 YSLEER. The DNA for the CDR3 is TGCGCCAGCAGCCAAGATATCTTCTACGAGCAGTACTTC. Translated: CASSQDIFYEQYF.

V is TRBV19 and J is TRBJ1-1; possible D gene TRBD1, 5 bases. CDR3 length: 17 residues. V was pared by 1 base and J by 0 bases, with 15 bases between. Per the germline V gene, CDR1 is LNHDA and CDR2 is SQIVND (reference sequence). In DNA form, the CDR3 reads TGTGCCAGTAGTATAGTCGGGGGTTTGGGGTTGAACACTGAAGCTTTCTTT. Translation: CASSIVGGLGLNTEAFF.

The chain couples TRBV29-1 to TRBJ2-1, with D uncertain. CDR3 length: 14 amino acids. Germline-derived CDR1 and CDR2 are SQVTM and ANQGSEA. Deletions cut 7 bases from V and 5 bases from J, with 18 bases between. The CDR3 here is CSAIPIRLNNEQFF. In nucleotides, the CDR3 is TGCAGCGCTATACCCATCCGCCTAAACAATGAGCAGTTCTTC.

The chain carries TRBV20-1 and TRBJ2-7; 8 nucleotides line up with TRBD2. Germline V gene sequence: CDR1 DFQATT, CDR2 SNEGSKA (reference sequence). Trimming removed 3 bases from V and 2 bases from J; junction bases left unmatched: 9. The CDR3 loop spans 15 amino acids. The CDR3 nucleotides read TGCAGTGCTAGTCCTGGGACTAGGGCACCCTACGAGCAGTACTTC. Translated, it gives CSASPGTRAPYEQYF.